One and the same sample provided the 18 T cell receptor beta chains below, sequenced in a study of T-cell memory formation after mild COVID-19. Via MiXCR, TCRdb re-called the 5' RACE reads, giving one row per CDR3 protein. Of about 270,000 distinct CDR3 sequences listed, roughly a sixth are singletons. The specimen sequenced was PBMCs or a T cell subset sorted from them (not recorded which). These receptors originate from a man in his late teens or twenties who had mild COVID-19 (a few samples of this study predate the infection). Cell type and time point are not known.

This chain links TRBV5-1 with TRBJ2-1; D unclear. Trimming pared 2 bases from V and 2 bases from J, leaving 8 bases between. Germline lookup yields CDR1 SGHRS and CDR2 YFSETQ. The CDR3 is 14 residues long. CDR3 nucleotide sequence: TGCGCCAGCAGCTTTACGGCCCCCTACAATGAGCAGTTCTTC. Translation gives CASSFTAPYNEQFF.

CDR3 sequence reads: CASSQEAAAFNSPLHF. The CDR3 DNA is TGCGCCAGCAGCCAAGAGGCGGCGGCATTTAATTCACCCCTCCACTTT. This sequence joins TRBV4-1 and TRBJ1-6; D gene ambiguous. Trimming left V 0 bases short and J 6 bases short, with 12 bases between. Germline loops: CDR1 MGHRA, CDR2 YSYEKL. The CDR3 is 16 residues long.

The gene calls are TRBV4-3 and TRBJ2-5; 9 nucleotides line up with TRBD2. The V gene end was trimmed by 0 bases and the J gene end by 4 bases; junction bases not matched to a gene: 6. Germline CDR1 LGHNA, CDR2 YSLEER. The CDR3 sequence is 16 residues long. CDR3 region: CASSQDWSSGVETQYF. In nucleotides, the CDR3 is TGCGCCAGCAGCCAAGATTGGTCTAGCGGGGTAGAGACCCAGTACTTC.

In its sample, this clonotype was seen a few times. CDR3 protein: CASSLEVAPDEQFF. CDR3 in DNA: TGCGCCAGCAGCTTGGAGGTAGCCCCGGATGAGCAGTTCTTC. The rearrangement joins TRBV5-1 to TRBJ2-1; unclear D gene. Germline CDR1 SGHRS, CDR2 YFSETQ. Trimming left V 0 bases short and J 8 bases short, with 12 bases between. The CDR3 extends over 14 amino acids.

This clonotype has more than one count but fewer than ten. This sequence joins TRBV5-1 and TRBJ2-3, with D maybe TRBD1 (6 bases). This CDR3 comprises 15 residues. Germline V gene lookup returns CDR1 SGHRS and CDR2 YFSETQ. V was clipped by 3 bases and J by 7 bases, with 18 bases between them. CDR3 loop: CASSSDRLAGYTQYF. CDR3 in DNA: TGCGCCAGCAGCTCTGACAGGCTCGCGGGCTATACGCAGTATTTT.

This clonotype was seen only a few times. The CDR3 loop reads CASSDYRGQPQHF. The CDR3 DNA reads TGTGCCAGCAGCGATTACCGGGGTCAGCCCCAGCATTTT. The chain is built from TRBV14 and TRBJ1-5; D is unclear. Germline CDR1 reads SGHDN; CDR2 reads FVKESK. V was clipped by 5 bases and J by 6 bases, with 11 bases between them. The CDR3 has 13 amino acids.

This chain's CDR3 is CASSPRPGQETQYF. The CDR3 nucleotides read TGCGCCAGCAGCCCCCGCCCGGGGCAAGAGACCCAGTACTTC. V gene TRBV5-1 combines with J gene TRBJ2-5; D is perhaps TRBD2 (5 bases). Trimming took off 4 bases at V and 2 bases at J, with 12 bases between the two ends. The CDR3 loop spans 14 amino acids. The germline V gene encodes CDR1 SGHRS and CDR2 YFSETQ.

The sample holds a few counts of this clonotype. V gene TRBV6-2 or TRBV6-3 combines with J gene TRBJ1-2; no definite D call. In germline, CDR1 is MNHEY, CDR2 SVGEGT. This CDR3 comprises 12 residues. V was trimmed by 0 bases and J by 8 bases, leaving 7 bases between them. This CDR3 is CASSYSAGGYTF. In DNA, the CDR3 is TGTGCCAGCAGTTACTCCGCCGGGGGCTACACCTTC.

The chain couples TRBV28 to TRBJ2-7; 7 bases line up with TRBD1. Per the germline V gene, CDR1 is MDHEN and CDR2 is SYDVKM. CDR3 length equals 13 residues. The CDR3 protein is CTSSRDSSYEQYF. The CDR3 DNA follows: TGTACATCCTCCCGGGACAGCTCCTACGAGCAGTACTTC.

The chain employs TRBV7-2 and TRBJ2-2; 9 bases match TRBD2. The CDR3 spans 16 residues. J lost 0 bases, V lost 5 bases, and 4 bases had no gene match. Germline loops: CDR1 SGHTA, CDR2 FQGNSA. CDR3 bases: TGTGCCAGCAGCCCATGGACTAGCGCGAACACCGGGGAGCTGTTTTTT. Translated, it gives CASSPWTSANTGELFF.

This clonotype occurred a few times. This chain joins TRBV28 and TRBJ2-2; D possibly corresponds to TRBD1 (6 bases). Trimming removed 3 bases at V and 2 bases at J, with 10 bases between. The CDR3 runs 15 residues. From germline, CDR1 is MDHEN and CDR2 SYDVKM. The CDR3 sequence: CASSLGTINTGELFF. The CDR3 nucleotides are TGTGCCAGCAGTTTGGGGACAATAAACACCGGGGAGCTGTTTTTT.

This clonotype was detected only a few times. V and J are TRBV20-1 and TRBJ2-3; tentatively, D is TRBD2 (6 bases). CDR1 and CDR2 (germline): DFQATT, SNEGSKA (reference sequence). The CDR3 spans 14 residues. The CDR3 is CLSKCAGRSDTQYF. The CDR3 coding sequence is TGCCTCAGTAAATGCGCGGGGCGTTCAGATACGCAGTATTTT.

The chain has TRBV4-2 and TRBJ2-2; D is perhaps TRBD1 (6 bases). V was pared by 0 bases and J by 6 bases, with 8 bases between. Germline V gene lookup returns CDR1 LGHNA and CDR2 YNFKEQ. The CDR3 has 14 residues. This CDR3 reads CASSQDWGPGELFF. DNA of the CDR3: TGTGCCAGCAGCCAAGATTGGGGGCCCGGGGAGCTGTTTTTT.

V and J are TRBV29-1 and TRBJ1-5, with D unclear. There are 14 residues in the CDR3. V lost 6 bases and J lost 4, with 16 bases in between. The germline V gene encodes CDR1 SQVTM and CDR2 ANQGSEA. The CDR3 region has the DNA TGCAGCGTGCGGTCTCTTGGTCCAAATCAGCCCCAGCATTTT. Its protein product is CSVRSLGPNQPQHF.

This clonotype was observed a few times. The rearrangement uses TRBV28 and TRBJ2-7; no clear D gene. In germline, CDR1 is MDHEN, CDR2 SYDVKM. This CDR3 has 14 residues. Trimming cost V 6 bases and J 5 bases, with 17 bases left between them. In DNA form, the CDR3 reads TGTGCCAGCAGCCCCAGGAATAGGGCGGACGAGCAGTACGTC. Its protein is CASSPRNRADEQYV.

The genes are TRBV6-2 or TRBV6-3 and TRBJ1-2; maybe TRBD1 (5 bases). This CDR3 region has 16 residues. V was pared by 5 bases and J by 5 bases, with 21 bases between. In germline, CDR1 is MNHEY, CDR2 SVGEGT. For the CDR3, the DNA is TGTGCCAGCAGTGGGACCCGATCCTCCCTTCCTTATGGCTACACCTTC. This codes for CASSGTRSSLPYGYTF.

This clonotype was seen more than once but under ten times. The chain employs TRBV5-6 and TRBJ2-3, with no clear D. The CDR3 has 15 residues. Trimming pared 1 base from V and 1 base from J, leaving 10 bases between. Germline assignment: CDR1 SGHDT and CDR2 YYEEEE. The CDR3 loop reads CASSLYLTGTDTQYF. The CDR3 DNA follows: TGTGCCAGCAGCTTGTATTTGACCGGCACAGATACGCAGTATTTT.

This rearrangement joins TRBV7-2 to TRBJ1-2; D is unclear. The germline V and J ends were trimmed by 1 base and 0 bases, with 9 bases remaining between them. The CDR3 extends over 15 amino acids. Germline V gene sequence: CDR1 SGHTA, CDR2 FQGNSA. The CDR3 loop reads CASSLGESSNYGYTF. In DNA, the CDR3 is TGTGCCAGCAGCTTAGGGGAAAGTTCTAACTATGGCTACACCTTC.